These T cell receptor beta chains were read from a single sample in a study of beta chain features in type 1 diabetes. The data were produced by immunoSEQ multiplex PCR, yet TCRdb's version contains in-frame clones alone and is incomplete. This table has roughly 700,000 clones, around 15% appearing once. Sequenced material: naive CD4+ T cells from blood. Receptors originate from a man aged 18 to 29 with type 1 diabetes. Both conserved end residues are part of each CDR3. D genes are given only for firm matches. Expanded clones are given a class, and other clones once, few, many or no size at all.

V	size	J	length	D	CDR3	DNA
TRBV18	few	TRBJ2-5	16	.	CASSPSQLGNQETQYF	TGTGCCAGCTCACCAAGCCAGTTAGGGAACCAAGAGACCCAGTACTTC
TRBV25-1	.	TRBJ1-2	15	.	CASSGGHPANYGYTF	TGTGCCAGCAGTGGGGGACACCCCGCTAACTATGGCTACACCTTC
TRBV11-2	.	TRBJ1-2	15	.	CASSPSGGPGYGYTF	TGTGCCAGCAGCCCTTCGGGGGGTCCGGGCTATGGCTACACCTTC
TRBV28	.	TRBJ2-4	14	TRBD2	CASSSPGRGNIQYF	TGTGCCAGCAGTTCCCCCGGGAGGGGAAACATTCAGTACTTC
TRBV7-2	few	TRBJ2-5	18	TRBD2	CASSPPGTSGGLQETQYF	TGTGCCAGCAGCCCACCGGGGACTAGCGGGGGGCTACAAGAGACCCAGTACTTC
TRBV27	few	TRBJ2-1	14	.	CAGHGGSSYNEQFF	TGTGCCGGACATGGGGGGAGCTCCTACAATGAGCAGTTCTTC
TRBV29-1	.	TRBJ2-7	13	.	CSVVRGASYEQYF	TGCAGCGTTGTTCGGGGGGCCTCCTACGAGCAGTACTTC
TRBV7-9	few	TRBJ2-3	15	.	CASSLALASSDTQYF	TGTGCCAGCAGCTTAGCCCTAGCGAGCTCAGATACGCAGTATTTT
TRBV10-3	few	TRBJ1-1	13	.	CAISESGLWQAFF	TGTGCCATCAGTGAGTCGGGGCTCTGGCAGGCTTTCTTT
TRBV6-6	few	TRBJ1-4	13	TRBD1	CASRRTGNEKLFF	TGTGCCAGCAGGAGGACAGGGAATGAAAAACTGTTTTTT
TRBV4-1	.	TRBJ1-6	21	TRBD1	CASSQGGQILQGTIYNSPLHF	TGCGCCAGCAGCCAAGGGGGACAGATCTTACAGGGGACGATATATAATTCACCCCTCCACTTT
TRBV28	few	TRBJ1-3	12	.	CASSFMGNTIYF	TGTGCCAGCAGTTTCATGGGAAACACCATATATTTT
TRBV27	.	TRBJ1-6	14	.	CASTSPRFLSPLHF	TGTGCCAGCACCTCCCCGCGCTTTTTGTCGCCCCTCCACTTT
TRBV7-9	few	TRBJ2-1	15	TRBD2	CASSLLADIYNEQFF	TGTGCCAGCAGCTTGCTAGCGGATATCTACAATGAGCAGTTCTTC
TRBV11-3	few	TRBJ2-1	14	.	CASEGRSSYNEQFF	TGTGCCAGTGAAGGGAGGAGCTCCTACAATGAGCAGTTCTTC
TRBV6-1	.	TRBJ2-5	12	.	CASSSWLKTQYF	TGTGCCAGCAGTTCCTGGTTAAAGACCCAGTACTTC
TRBV7-8	.	TRBJ1-5	20	TRBD1	CASSLRPPGTGKKSNQPQHF	TGTGCCAGCAGCTTAAGACCCCCCGGGACAGGGAAAAAAAGCAATCAGCCCCAGCATTTT
TRBV28	.	TRBJ2-5	15	TRBD1	CASSSAGTGAETQYF	TGTGCCAGCAGTTCCGCCGGGACAGGGGCTGAGACCCAGTACTTC
TRBV29-1	few	TRBJ2-5	11	.	CSAPAQETQYF	TGCAGCGCTCCGGCCCAAGAGACCCAGTACTTC
TRBV2	.	TRBJ1-4	14	TRBD1	CASQFTGGGEKLFF	TGTGCCAGCCAATTTACAGGGGGAGGAGAAAAACTGTTTTTT
TRBV7-2	few	TRBJ2-5	15	TRBD2	CASSPQGLAGETQYF	TGTGCCAGCAGCCCCCAGGGACTAGCTGGAGAGACCCAGTACTTC
TRBV10-3	.	TRBJ2-2	17	.	CAISESWGAGDTGELFF	TGTGCCATCAGTGAGTCATGGGGTGCTGGGGACACCGGGGAGCTGTTTTTT
TRBV20-1	few	TRBJ2-1	11	.	CSYWAYNEQFF	TGCAGTTACTGGGCTTACAATGAGCAGTTCTTC
TRBV7-2	once	TRBJ1-1	16	.	CASSPIPGDPNTEAFF	TGTGCCAGCAGCCCTATTCCAGGGGACCCGAACACTGAAGCTTTCTTT
TRBV27	.	TRBJ2-1	14	.	CASGSHSIYNEQFF	TGTGCCAGCGGGAGCCATTCAATTTACAATGAGCAGTTCTTC
TRBV7-6	.	TRBJ1-1	14	.	CASSSQESGTEAFF	TGTGCCAGCAGCTCGCAAGAAAGTGGGACTGAAGCTTTCTTT
TRBV20-1	few	TRBJ1-1	11	TRBD1	CSARDSPEAFF	TGCAGTGCCCGGGACAGCCCTGAAGCTTTCTTT
TRBV6-6	few	TRBJ1-1	11	.	CASTLQREAFF	TGTGCCAGCACCCTTCAGCGTGAAGCTTTCTTT
TRBV20-1	.	TRBJ1-2	10	.	CSATGGGYTF	TGCAGTGCTACGGGGGGTGGCTACACCTTC
TRBV23-1	few	TRBJ2-3	13	TRBD2	CASYRGGTDTQYF	TGCGCCAGCTACCGGGGGGGCACAGATACGCAGTATTTT
TRBV7-9	.	TRBJ1-2	13	.	CASSPREKYGYTF	TGTGCCAGCAGCCCGCGAGAGAAGTATGGCTACACCTTC
TRBV30	few	TRBJ2-7	18	TRBD2	CAWAPRLAGGPRPYEQYF	TGTGCCTGGGCCCCTAGGCTAGCGGGGGGCCCCCGGCCCTACGAGCAGTACTTC
TRBV9	few	TRBJ2-1	16	.	CASSPSTGDSYNEQFF	TGTGCCAGCAGCCCCTCAACGGGGGACTCCTACAATGAGCAGTTCTTC
TRBV29-1	.	TRBJ1-2	13	.	CSVGQLTNYGYTF	TGCAGCGTTGGGCAGCTAACTAACTATGGCTACACCTTC
TRBV14	few	TRBJ2-2	15	.	CASSQRLKGAGELFF	TGTGCCAGCAGCCAACGCCTAAAGGGGGCCGGGGAGCTGTTTTTT
TRBV7-2	few	TRBJ1-5	13	.	CASSYYRDQPQHF	TGTGCCAGCAGCTACTACAGGGATCAGCCCCAGCATTTT
TRBV2	.	TRBJ2-3	14	.	CASLSGVSTDTQYF	TGTGCCAGCTTATCCGGAGTAAGCACAGATACGCAGTATTTT
TRBV5-1	.	TRBJ1-2	10	.	CASKNSGYTF	TGCGCCAGCAAAAACTCTGGCTACACCTTC
TRBV4-2	few	TRBJ2-3	17	TRBD2	CASSQAGLAGGTDTQYF	TGTGCCAGCAGCCAAGCGGGTCTAGCGGGGGGTACAGATACGCAGTATTTT
TRBV29-1	few	TRBJ2-5	16	TRBD2	CSVAGLAGGAAETQYF	TGCAGCGTGGCGGGACTAGCGGGGGGAGCTGCCGAGACCCAGTACTTC
TRBV30	few	TRBJ1-6	13	.	CAWRDPPGSPLHF	TGTGCCTGGAGGGACCCTCCAGGTTCACCCCTCCACTTT
TRBV10-3	few	TRBJ1-5	14	TRBD1	CAISNDRVDQPQHF	TGTGCCATCAGTAACGACAGGGTCGATCAGCCCCAGCATTTT
TRBV10-2	few	TRBJ2-7	14	TRBD1	CASSEPGGSYEQYF	TGCGCCAGCAGTGAGCCAGGGGGCTCGTACGAGCAGTACTTC
TRBV30	few	TRBJ2-2	14	.	CASRAGPNTGELFF	TGTGCCTCGCGGGCGGGGCCTAACACCGGGGAGCTGTTTTTT
TRBV30	few	TRBJ1-4	12	.	CAWGEINEKLFF	TGTGCCTGGGGAGAGATTAATGAAAAACTGTTTTTT
TRBV5-1	few	TRBJ2-5	16	TRBD2	CASSLALAGEQETQYF	TGCGCCAGCAGCTTGGCGCTAGCGGGGGAACAAGAGACCCAGTACTTC
TRBV30	.	TRBJ2-7	12	.	CAWSLSSYEQYF	TGTGCCTGGAGTCTGAGCTCCTACGAGCAGTACTTC
TRBV5-4	few	TRBJ2-1	16	TRBD2	CASSSVSSGSYNEQFF	TGTGCCAGCAGCTCGGTCTCTAGCGGCTCCTACAATGAGCAGTTCTTC
TRBV4-1	.	TRBJ2-4	18	TRBD2	CASSQEGPGLAGENIQYF	TGCGCCAGCAGCCAAGAGGGTCCGGGACTAGCGGGGGAGAACATTCAGTACTTC
TRBV11-2	few	TRBJ1-2	12	.	CASSRAGNGYTF	TGTGCCAGCAGCCGCGCCGGGAATGGCTACACCTTC
TRBV10-3	.	TRBJ1-1	13	.	CAISSLQGTEAFF	TGTGCCATCAGTAGTCTACAGGGCACTGAAGCTTTCTTT
TRBV12-5	.	TRBJ2-1	17	TRBD2	CASGLPPGLARNNEQFF	TGTGCTAGTGGTTTGCCGCCGGGACTAGCGCGTAACAATGAGCAGTTCTTC
TRBV30	few	TRBJ1-2	14	.	CAWSPEFKLYGYTF	TGTGCCTGGAGTCCAGAGTTTAAACTCTATGGCTACACCTTC
TRBV25-1	.	TRBJ2-6	16	.	CASSDYGAAGANVLTF	TGTGCCAGCAGTGATTACGGGGCGGCTGGGGCCAACGTCCTGACTTTC
TRBV30	.	TRBJ1-1	11	.	CAWSQDIPAFF	TGTGCCTGGAGTCAGGACATTCCAGCTTTCTTT